This T cell receptor (beta chain) appears in the sequencing data of a study of CD8 T cells in Susac syndrome. An amount of RNA that ranged from roughly 0.45 to 1 ug was reverse transcribed with random hexamers. Via MiXCR, TCRdb re-called the immunoSEQ multiplex PCR reads, giving one row per CDR3 protein. This sample yields 200,000 to 250,000 distinct CDR3 sequences, of which 85% to 95% are seen a single time; about 0.15% belongs to the top ten. The source material was CD4+ T cells from PBMCs. The sequence was obtained from a human donor with Susac syndrome.

CDR3 coding DNA: TGTGCCAGCAGCCAAGATCCCACAGGCCTATCCACAGATACGCAGTATTTT. Translating it yields CASSQDPTGLSTDTQYF. The gene calls are TRBV4-2 and TRBJ2-3; possibly TRBD1 for D (5 bases). Germline CDR1 reads LGHNA; CDR2 reads YNFKEQ. The V and J ends lost 0 bases and 2 bases respectively, with 15 bases between them. The CDR3 sequence is 17 residues long.